These 29 T cell receptor beta chains were sequenced from one sample in a study of blood T cells in healthy people across ages. Next came a second PCR, run for about 7 to 12 cycles, which used a sample-barcoded 5' primer along with a J-beta primer mix. TCRdb itself ran the 5' RACE reads through MiXCR, one entry per CDR3 protein. The sample lists about 1 million distinct CDR3 sequences; around 43% were seen once. Sequenced input: blood. The receptors stem from a woman in her sixties in good health.

This CDR3 reads CSARHTSGRALNEQFF. The CDR3 DNA reads as TGCAGTGCTAGGCATACTAGCGGGAGGGCCTTAAATGAGCAGTTCTTC. V usage is TRBV20-1 and J usage is TRBJ2-1; 13 bases are shared with TRBD2. The CDR3 extends over 16 amino acids. Germline values: CDR1 DFQATT, CDR2 SNEGSKA (reference sequence). J lost 7 bases, V lost 3 bases, and 9 bases had no gene match.

Of note for this clonotype: A junction end diverges from the germline sequence, so it may reflect a read error. The chain couples TRBV4-2 to TRBJ2-3; 8 positions match TRBD2. The CDR3 runs to 17 residues. The germline gives CDR1 LGHNA, CDR2 YNFKEQ. CDR3 residues: CASSQDLTGGPGDTRYF. The CDR3 DNA follows: TGTGCCAGCAGCCAAGATCTAACGGGAGGGCCCGGGGATACGCGGTATTTT.

The J gene is TRBJ1-5, the V gene TRBV28, with a weak D call TRBD1 (5 bases). The CDR3 is made up of 13 amino acids. The germline V and J ends were trimmed by 5 bases and 4 bases, with 9 bases remaining between them. CDR1 MDHEN and CDR2 SYDVKM come from the germline V gene. The CDR3 loop is CASSPGKNQPQHF. The DNA of the CDR3 is TGTGCCAGCAGTCCAGGGAAAAATCAGCCCCAGCATTTT.

This chain links TRBV29-1 with TRBJ2-2; possible D gene TRBD2, 6 bases. From germline, CDR1 is SQVTM and CDR2 ANQGSEA. Trimming took 4 bases from V and 0 from J, leaving 15 bases between them. The CDR3 is 16 residues long. The DNA for the CDR3 is TGCAGCGTTGCCGGGGTAGCGGACTCGAACACCGGGGAGCTGTTTTTT. The encoded protein is CSVAGVADSNTGELFF.

The rearrangement uses TRBV20-1 and TRBJ2-5; 7 positions agree with TRBD1. The trim removed 4 bases at V and 5 bases at J, leaving 7 bases unmatched. This CDR3 spans 13 amino acids. From germline, CDR1 is DFQATT and CDR2 SNEGSKA (reference sequence). The CDR3 bases are TGCAGTGCTAAAAAGGGGGCTGGGGAGACCCAGTACTTC. Protein product: CSAKKGAGETQYF.

This chain joins TRBV15 and TRBJ2-5; 9 bases agree with TRBD1. Trimming cost V 2 bases and J 5 bases; bases outside gene matches: 9. The CDR3 loop spans 16 amino acids. Per the germline V gene, CDR1 is LNHNV and CDR2 is YYDKDF (reference sequence). CDR3 sequence (DNA): TGTGCCACCAGCAGACCCACAGGGGGCTGGTCGGAGACCCAGTACTTC. This gives the protein CATSRPTGGWSETQYF.

This chain links TRBV10-3 with TRBJ2-3, with 8 bases aligning to TRBD2. CDR3 length: 16 residues. Trimming removed 10 bases from V and 1 base from J; junction bases left unmatched: 13. Germline values: CDR1 ENHRY, CDR2 SYGVKD. DNA for the CDR3: TGTGCCAGCCTCCTTGAGGGGCGGGGGGGCACAGATACGCAGTATTTT. Translating gives CASLLEGRGGTDTQYF.

This clonotype was seen repeatedly, ten times or more. The CDR3 loop is CASSPRQGRETQYF. In DNA form, the CDR3 reads TGTGCCAGCAGTCCCCGACAGGGGAGAGAGACCCAGTACTTC. V gene TRBV27 combines with J gene TRBJ2-5; 8 bases align to TRBD1. The CDR3 covers 14 residues. Germline V gene data show CDR1 as MNHEY and CDR2 as SMNVEV (reference sequence). V was pared by 5 bases and J by 4 bases, with 6 bases of the junction left unmatched.

V usage is TRBV27 and J usage is TRBJ2-7; 12 nucleotides match TRBD2. The CDR3 length is 14 residues. The V gene end was trimmed by 5 bases and the J gene end by 6 bases; junction bases not matched to a gene: 5. CDR1 is MNHEY and CDR2 is SMNVEV in the germline V gene (reference sequence). The CDR3 nucleotides read TGTGCCAGCAGTCACAGACTAGCGGGAGTCGAGCAGTACTTC. Its protein is CASSHRLAGVEQYF.

This clonotype has just a few counts. The chain uses TRBV7-9 and TRBJ1-2; D remains ambiguous. The CDR3 is 16 residues long. Germline assignment: CDR1 SEHNR and CDR2 FQNEAQ (reference sequence). V lost 5 bases to trimming and J lost 3 bases, with 19 bases between them. The CDR3 protein is CASSRRNVRSDYGYTF. The CDR3 DNA follows: TGTGCCAGCAGCCGACGCAATGTACGTTCGGACTATGGCTACACCTTC.

This clonotype was seen a few times. V usage is TRBV12-3 or TRBV12-4 and J usage is TRBJ2-7; 12 bases line up with TRBD1. V shed 7 bases and J 5 bases; nucleotides not matched to a gene: 6. CDR3 size: 14 residues. The CDR3, as DNA: TGTGCCAGCACAACCGGGACAGGGGGCAACGAGCAGTACTTC. Its translation is CASTTGTGGNEQYF.

The V call is TRBV20-1, the J call TRBJ2-6; D is uncertain. The CDR3 runs to 14 residues. The V gene's germline CDR1 is DFQATT and CDR2 SNEGSKA (reference sequence). Trimming left V 0 bases short and J 0 bases short, with 3 bases between. The CDR3 nucleotides are TGCAGTGCTAGAGAGAGCTCTGGGGCCAACGTCCTGACTTTC. Encoded protein: CSARESSGANVLTF.

The rearrangement uses TRBV2 and TRBJ2-4, with TRBD2 identical over 10 bases. The J call may be faulty, since TRBJ2-7 better matches the DNA end. Germline loops: CDR1 SNHLY, CDR2 FYNNEI. This CDR3 region has 15 residues. CDR3 in amino acids: CASSGASGRSYEQYF. CDR3 DNA sequence: TGTGCCAGCAGTGGGGCTAGCGGGAGATCCTACGAGCAGTACTTC.

The V and J genes are TRBV4-3 and TRBJ1-2, with 8 nucleotides matching TRBD1. This CDR3 is 15 amino acids long. CDR1 is LGHNA, CDR2 YSLEER, per germline. The ends lost 4 bases at V and 7 bases at J; junction bases unmatched: 11. The CDR3, as DNA: TGCGCCAGCAGCCGGGACTGGACAGGGTTATTTGGCTACACCTTC. It specifies CASSRDWTGLFGYTF.

The rearrangement uses TRBV7-6 and TRBJ2-4; 11 nucleotides line up with TRBD2. The germline gives CDR1 SGHVS, CDR2 FNYEAQ. The CDR3 is 15 amino acids. J lost 15 bases, V lost 3 bases, and 13 bases had no gene match. The CDR3 region is CASSLRTSGLNERYF. CDR3 nucleotides: TGTGCCAGCAGCTTGCGGACTAGCGGGTTGAACGAGCGGTACTTC.

This sequence joins TRBV7-4 and TRBJ2-3; D is uncertain. The V end lost 1 base, the J end lost 0 bases, and 11 bases lay between the germline ends. The germline V gene has CDR1 SGHVT and CDR2 SQSDAQ. This CDR3 has 16 residues. CDR3 sequence reads: CASSLGTPLSTDTQYF. As DNA, the CDR3 is TGTGCCAGCAGCTTAGGCACACCCCTTAGCACAGATACGCAGTATTTT.

The J gene is TRBJ2-7, the V gene TRBV10-3, with D possibly TRBD1 on 5 matching bases. V shed 3 bases and J shed 0 bases, with 12 bases lying between them. The CDR3 covers 15 residues. Germline V gene sequence: CDR1 ENHRY, CDR2 SYGVKD. Here the CDR3 DNA reads TGTGCCATCAGTGATCCACAGGTGAGCTCCTACGAGCAGTACTTC. It encodes CAISDPQVSSYEQYF.

This clonotype was seen more than once but under ten times. The chain carries TRBV12-3 or TRBV12-4 and TRBJ1-4, with D perhaps TRBD1 (5 bases). There are 13 residues in the CDR3. V was cut by 6 bases and J by 6 bases, with 11 bases left in between. In DNA form, the CDR3 reads TGTGCCAGCAGAGGGGTGCTGCATGAAAAACTGTTTTTT. Amino acids: CASRGVLHEKLFF.

This clonotype was picked up a small number of times. This chain joins TRBV6-6 and TRBJ2-1, with a tentative D call TRBD2 (6 bases). This CDR3 has 15 amino acids. Trimming cost V 5 bases and J 5 bases, with 16 bases left between them. Germline assignment: CDR1 MNHNY and CDR2 SVGAGI (reference sequence). CDR3 sequence: CASSHRAGLDNEQFF. Written as DNA, the CDR3 is TGTGCCAGCAGTCACCGAGCGGGCTTGGACAATGAGCAGTTCTTC.

The chain employs TRBV12-3 or TRBV12-4 and TRBJ1-2, with D possibly matching TRBD1 (5 bases). Between the trimmed V and J ends, which lost 3 bases and 1 base, there was a span of 12 bases. CDR3 size: 15 residues. In DNA form, the CDR3 reads TGTGCCAGCAGTTTCGACAGTTTCGATAACTATGGCTACACCTTC. Protein: CASSFDSFDNYGYTF.

The chain links TRBV6-2 or TRBV6-3 to TRBJ2-1; D perhaps matches TRBD1 (6 bases). The CDR3 has 12 amino acids. V was pared by 7 bases and J by 10 bases, with 14 bases between. Per germline, CDR1 MNHEY and CDR2 SVGEGT. CDR3 region: CASTEPGQEQFF. The CDR3 nucleotides are TGTGCCAGCACCGAACCCGGACAGGAGCAGTTCTTC.

This clonotype was counted at least ten times. The chain couples TRBV7-2 to TRBJ2-7; 8 bases fit TRBD2. The germline gives CDR1 SGHTA, CDR2 FQGNSA. With 4 bases clipped from V and 2 bases from J, the junction kept 4 bases outside the gene matches. This CDR3 has 14 amino acids. In nucleotides, the CDR3 is TGTGCCAGCAGCTCCAGCGGGGGTACCTACGAGCAGTACTTC. Protein product: CASSSSGGTYEQYF. Based on the CDR3 plus reference TRBV7-2 and TRBJ2-7, the full variable domain is GAGVSQSPSNKVTEKGKDVELRCDPISGHTALYWYRQSLGQGLEFLIYFQGNSAPDKSGLPSDRFSAERTGGSVSTLTIQRTQQEDSAVYLCASSSSGGTYEQYFGPGTRLTVT.

The genes are TRBV29-1 and TRBJ2-7; possibly TRBD1 for D (6 bases). This CDR3 is 11 amino acids long. Germline V CDR1 and CDR2: SQVTM, ANQGSEA. Trimming cost V 7 bases and J 6 bases, with 13 bases left between them. DNA for the CDR3: TGCAGCGAGGACAGAGGGGGCGAGCAGTACTTC. Translation gives CSEDRGGEQYF.

V gene TRBV5-6 combines with J gene TRBJ1-5; 7 bases match TRBD1. The germline V gene has CDR1 SGHDT and CDR2 YYEEEE. With V trimmed by 1 base and J by 2 bases, 9 bases remained unmatched. There are 17 residues in the CDR3. CDR3 protein: CASSLWTGGIRNQPQHF. In nucleotides, the CDR3 is TGTGCCAGCAGCTTGTGGACAGGAGGAATACGCAATCAGCCCCAGCATTTT. The full variable domain, with the rest looked up from reference TRBV5-6 and TRBJ1-5, is DAGVTQSPTHLIKTRGQQVTLRCSPKSGHDTVSWYQQALGQGPQFIFQYYEEEERQRGNFPDRFSGHQFPNYSSELNVNALLLGDSALYLCASSLWTGGIRNQPQHFGDGTRLSIL.

J is TRBJ2-5 and V is TRBV5-1; 10 nucleotides match TRBD2. V shed 1 base and J 11 bases; nucleotides not matched to a gene: 17. Per germline, CDR1 SGHRS and CDR2 YFSETQ. The CDR3 loop spans 17 amino acids. CDR3 DNA sequence: TGCGCCAGCAGCTTGCTGGCTAGCGGGAGTCAGGGGAGGGAGCAGTACTTC. This translates into CASSLLASGSQGREQYF.

This clonotype was seen more than once but under ten times. The chain recombines TRBV5-1 with TRBJ1-4; 10 bases are shared with TRBD1. CDR3 size: 15 residues. Germline values: CDR1 SGHRS, CDR2 YFSETQ. J gave up 10 bases and V 0 bases, and 6 bases lay outside the gene matches. CDR3 amino acids: CASSLERTGGGKLFF. In DNA form, the CDR3 reads TGCGCCAGCAGCTTGGAGCGGACAGGGGGTGGAAAACTGTTTTTT.

V usage is TRBV6-2 or TRBV6-3 and J usage is TRBJ2-5; D not resolved. Germline CDR1 MNHEY, CDR2 SVGEGT. The germline V and J ends were trimmed by 7 bases and 1 base, with 16 bases remaining between them. There are 15 residues in the CDR3. For the CDR3, the DNA is TGTGCCAGCACGGATCCGAAGGCCCTCCAAGAGACCCAGTACTTC. It is translated as CASTDPKALQETQYF.

This clonotype was seen at least ten times. Since a much larger clone is just one base distant, this may be a read error. The chain combines TRBV12-3 or TRBV12-4 with TRBJ2-1; D is undetermined. The CDR3 runs to 16 residues. With 5 bases removed from V and 10 bases from J, the gap between germline ends came to 24 bases. The CDR3 DNA follows: TGTGCCAGCAGTCCCACCGGACGTCAATACCTGGTCGAGCAGTTCTTC. Translation: CASSPTGRQYLVEQFF.

This clonotype has more than one count but fewer than ten. V usage is TRBV29-1 and J usage is TRBJ2-7; 8 positions match TRBD1. Germline CDR1 and CDR2: SQVTM and ANQGSEA. With 4 bases clipped from V and 5 bases from J, the junction kept 4 bases outside the gene matches. CDR3 length: 12 residues. The DNA of the CDR3 is TGCAGCGTTGGGACAGGGAAACACGAGCAGTACTTC. Its protein product is CSVGTGKHEQYF.